Given below is one T cell receptor (beta chain) in context. In its sample, this clonotype was seen many times. Its antigen is unknown. No base quality values were provided; no much bigger clone lies one nucleotide off. This record comes from a study of T cell repertoires in cytomegalovirus infection (dated by TCRdb to between 2019 and 2020). For the study in its entirety: Donor HLA type was relevant to the analysis, because carriage of CMV infection together with the matching HLA type was indicated by public TCR beta signatures.

The listed sequencing device is Illumina HiSeq 1500. Using fastp trimming at Q25 and MiXCR clonotype assembly, TCRdb reanalyzed the public sequencing data and kept in-frame beta chains. CDR3 protein sequences are deduplicated, and each keeps its most common genes and DNA. The sample table records under 150,000 distinct CDR3 sequences; about 10% of these occur just once. The ten largest clones add up to roughly a tenth of the sample. The paper's findings and limits, for the study overall: The ex vivo response was dominated by HLA-C-restricted CMV-specific TCR beta clonotypes, which also provided the single most frequent clonotype in two of eight donors. In both this cohort and an independent cohort of 352 donors, the cumulative frequency of public TCR beta family members distinguished carriers of CMV infection plus the relevant HLA type.

In the germline V gene, CDR1 corresponds to SGHAT and CDR2 to FQNNGV. The CDR3, from cysteine to phenylalanine, totals 16 residues. The DNA shown is the 48-base CDR3, in frame from base 1. The trim is 5 bases for V and 2 bases for J, with a gap of 17 bases between the germline ends. The TCR comes from a human donor in good health (CMV status not recorded). Some clones in this sample may be carry-over from other donors' samples. The sample consisted of PBMCs. The chain is made from TRBV11-2 and TRBJ2-3; perhaps TRBD2 is the D gene, with 6 bases matching. The CDR3 sequence is CASSPPGLSFTDTQYF. The sequenced DNA: TGTGCCAGCAGCCCTCCTGGACTATCTTTCACAGATACGCAGTATTTT.